One T cell receptor beta chain is described in this entry. What it recognizes is unknown. An end of the junction differs from the germline gene, which may be a read error. The data belong to a study of CD8 T cells in ankylosing spondylitis. Findings of the study overall: There was a TCR beta motif, made of eight highly homologous variants, that appeared characteristic of ankylosing spondylitis blood.

This CDR3 has 22 residues. The germline V gene has CDR1 SGHTA and CDR2 FQGTGA. Libraries for TCR beta were made by quantitative 5'-RACE with molecular barcodes. Using its own MiXCR run on the 5' RACE reads, TCRdb lists one record per CDR3 protein. The sample shows around 770,000 distinct CDR3 sequences, approximately 10% of them seen only once. Sequencing was carried out using blood, either unsorted or a sorted T cell fraction (not recorded which). The origin of this receptor is a male donor with ankylosing spondylitis. This chain connects TRBV7-3 to TRBJ2-3, with D possibly matching TRBD1 (6 bases). For the CDR3, the DNA is TGTGCCAGCAGCCTAACAGGGCAGCTAATCCCCACCCTCCCAGACGGGACAGATACGCAGTATTTT. Protein: CASSLTGQLIPTLPDGTDTQYF.